This T cell receptor beta chain was observed in a study of T-cell memory formation after mild COVID-19. Study in general: Largely, the TCR clusters proved donor specific.

The V gene lost 6 bases and the J gene lost 16 bases, with 19 bases spanning the gap. Per germline, CDR1 MNHNY and CDR2 SVGAGI (reference sequence). The CDR3 runs 12 residues. Whole-study results and caveats: Mainly CM and EM harbored the contracting CD4+ clones; mainly EMRA harbored the CD8+ ones. Detection of some responders pre-infection suggested pre-existing cross-reactive memory T cells participated.

This clonotype was seen a single time. Its antigen is undetermined. cDNA libraries for TCR alpha and TCR beta, carrying sample barcodes and UMIs, came from 5'RACE with constant-segment primers. Via MiXCR, TCRdb re-called the 5' RACE reads, giving one row per CDR3 protein. The sample contains fewer than 200,000 distinct CDR3 sequences, approximately 18% of which appear only once. The chain joins TRBV6-6 to TRBJ2-1; D unresolved. The sample was PBMCs or a T cell subset sorted from them (not recorded which). The source is a man aged 18 to 30 who had mild COVID-19 (a few samples of this study predate the infection). Cell type and time point are not known. CDR3 DNA sequence: TGTGCCAGCAGCAGGCTTTCATTCCGGCAATTCTTC. It specifies CASSRLSFRQFF.